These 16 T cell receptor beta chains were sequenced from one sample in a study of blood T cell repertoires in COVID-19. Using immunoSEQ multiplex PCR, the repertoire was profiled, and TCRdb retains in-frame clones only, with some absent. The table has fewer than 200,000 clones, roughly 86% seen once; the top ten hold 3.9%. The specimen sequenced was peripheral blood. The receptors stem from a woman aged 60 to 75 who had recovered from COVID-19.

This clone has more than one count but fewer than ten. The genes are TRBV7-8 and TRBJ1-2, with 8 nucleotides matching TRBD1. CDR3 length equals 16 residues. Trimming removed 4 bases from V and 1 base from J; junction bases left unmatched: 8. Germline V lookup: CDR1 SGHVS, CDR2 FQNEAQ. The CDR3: CASSSRQGRDNYGYTF. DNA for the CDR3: TGTGCCAGCAGCTCCCGACAGGGGAGGGATAACTATGGCTACACCTTC.

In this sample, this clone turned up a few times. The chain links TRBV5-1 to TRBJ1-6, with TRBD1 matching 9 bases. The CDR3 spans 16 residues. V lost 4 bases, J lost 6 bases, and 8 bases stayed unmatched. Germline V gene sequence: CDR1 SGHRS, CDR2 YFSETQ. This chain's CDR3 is CASSPGTGYGNSPLHF. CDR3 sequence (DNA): TGCGCCAGCAGCCCCGGGACAGGGTACGGTAATTCACCCCTCCACTTT.

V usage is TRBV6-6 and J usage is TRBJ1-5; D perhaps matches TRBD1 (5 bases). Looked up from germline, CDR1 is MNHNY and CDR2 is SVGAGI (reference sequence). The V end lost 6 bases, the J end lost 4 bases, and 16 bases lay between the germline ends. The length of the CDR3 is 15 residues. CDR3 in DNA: TGTGCCAGCAGCCCCGCAGGGATGAATAATCAGCCCCAGCATTTT. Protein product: CASSPAGMNNQPQHF.

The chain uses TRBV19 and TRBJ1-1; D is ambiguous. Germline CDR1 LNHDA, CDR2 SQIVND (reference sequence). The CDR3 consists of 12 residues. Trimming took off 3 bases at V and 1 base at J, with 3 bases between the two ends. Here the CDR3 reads CASSIWNTEAFF. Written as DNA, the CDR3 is TGTGCCAGTAGTATCTGGAACACTGAAGCTTTCTTT.

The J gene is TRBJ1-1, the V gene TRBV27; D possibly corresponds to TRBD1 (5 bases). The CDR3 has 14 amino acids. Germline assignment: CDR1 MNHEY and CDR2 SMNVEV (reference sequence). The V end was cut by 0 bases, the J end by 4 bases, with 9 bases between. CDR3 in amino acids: CASSLSRAVTEAFF. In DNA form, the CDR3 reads TGTGCCAGCAGTTTATCCAGGGCGGTCACTGAAGCTTTCTTT.

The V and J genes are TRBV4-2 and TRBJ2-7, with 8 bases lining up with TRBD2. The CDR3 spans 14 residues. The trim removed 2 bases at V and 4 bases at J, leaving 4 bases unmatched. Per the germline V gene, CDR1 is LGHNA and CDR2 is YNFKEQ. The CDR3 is CASSQSGGAYEQYF. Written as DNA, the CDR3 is TGTGCCAGCAGCCAAAGCGGGGGAGCATACGAGCAGTACTTC.

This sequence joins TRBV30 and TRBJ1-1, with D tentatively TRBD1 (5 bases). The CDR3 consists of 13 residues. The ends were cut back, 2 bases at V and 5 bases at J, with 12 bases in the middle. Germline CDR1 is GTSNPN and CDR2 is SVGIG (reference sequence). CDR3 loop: CAWSRRGRTEAFF. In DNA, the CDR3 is TGTGCCTGGAGTAGGAGGGGCAGGACTGAAGCTTTCTTT.

CDR3 residues: CASSPRAGEQPQHF. The CDR3 bases are TGTGCCAGCAGCCCAAGGGCCGGGGAACAGCCCCAGCATTTT. V usage is TRBV7-2 and J usage is TRBJ1-5; no definite D call. The CDR3 runs to 14 residues. CDR1 is SGHTA, CDR2 FQGNSA, per germline. V lost 5 bases and J 7 bases, leaving 15 bases between the germline ends. The full variable domain, rest sourced from reference TRBV7-2 and TRBJ1-5, is GAGVSQSPSNKVTEKGKDVELRCDPISGHTALYWYRQSLGQGLEFLIYFQGNSAPDKSGLPSDRFSAERTGGSVSTLTIQRTQQEDSAVYLCASSPRAGEQPQHFGDGTRLSIL.

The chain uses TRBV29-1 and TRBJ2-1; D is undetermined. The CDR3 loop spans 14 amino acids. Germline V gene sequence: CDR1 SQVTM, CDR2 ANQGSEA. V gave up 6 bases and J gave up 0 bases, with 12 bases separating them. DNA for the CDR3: TGCAGCGTACAGAAGTTGAGCTCCTACAATGAGCAGTTCTTC. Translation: CSVQKLSSYNEQFF.

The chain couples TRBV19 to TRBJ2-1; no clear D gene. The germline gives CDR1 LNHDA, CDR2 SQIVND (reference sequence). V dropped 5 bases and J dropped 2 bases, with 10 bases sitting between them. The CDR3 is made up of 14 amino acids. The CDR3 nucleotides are TGTGCCAGTAGTCGCGGTACAACCTACAATGAGCAGTTCTTC. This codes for CASSRGTTYNEQFF.

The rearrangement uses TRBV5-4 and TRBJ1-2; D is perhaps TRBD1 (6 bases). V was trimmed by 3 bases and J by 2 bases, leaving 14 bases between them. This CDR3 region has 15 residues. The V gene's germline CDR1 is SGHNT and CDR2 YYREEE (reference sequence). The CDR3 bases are TGTGCCAGCAGCTGGAAACTTGACAGGAACTATGGCTACACCTTC. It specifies CASSWKLDRNYGYTF.

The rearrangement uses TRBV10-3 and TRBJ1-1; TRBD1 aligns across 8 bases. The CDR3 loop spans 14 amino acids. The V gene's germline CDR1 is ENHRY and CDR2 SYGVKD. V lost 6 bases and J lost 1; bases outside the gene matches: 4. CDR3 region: CAISPGTGNTEAFF. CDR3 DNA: TGTGCCATCAGCCCCGGGACAGGGAACACTGAAGCTTTCTTT.

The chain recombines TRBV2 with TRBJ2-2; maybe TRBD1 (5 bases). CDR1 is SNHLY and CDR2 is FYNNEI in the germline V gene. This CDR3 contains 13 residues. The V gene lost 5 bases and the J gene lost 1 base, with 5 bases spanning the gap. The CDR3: CASSQGNTGELFF. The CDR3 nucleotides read TGTGCCAGCAGTCAGGGGAACACCGGGGAGCTGTTTTTT.

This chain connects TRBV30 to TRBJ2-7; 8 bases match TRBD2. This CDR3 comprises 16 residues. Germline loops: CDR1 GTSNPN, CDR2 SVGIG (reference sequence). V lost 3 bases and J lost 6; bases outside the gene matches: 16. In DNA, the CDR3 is TGTGCCTGGAGCGAGTGGGGCTGGCGGGGGGCCTCCGAGCAGTACTTC. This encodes CAWSEWGWRGASEQYF.

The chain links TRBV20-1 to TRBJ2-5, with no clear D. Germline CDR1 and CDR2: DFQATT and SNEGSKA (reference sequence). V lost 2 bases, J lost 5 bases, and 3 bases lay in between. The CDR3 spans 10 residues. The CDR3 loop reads CSARQETQYF. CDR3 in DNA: TGCAGTGCTAGACAGGAGACCCAGTACTTC.

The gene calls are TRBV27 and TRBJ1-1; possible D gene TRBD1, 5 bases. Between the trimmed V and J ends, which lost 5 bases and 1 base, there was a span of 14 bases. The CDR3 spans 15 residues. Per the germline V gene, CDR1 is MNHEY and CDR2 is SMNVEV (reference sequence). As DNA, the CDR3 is TGTGCCAGCAGTAGCAGCGGGACGCCGAACACTGAAGCTTTCTTT. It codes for CASSSSGTPNTEAFF.